Sequencing of this TCR beta chain was carried out in a study of response to subunit inactivated influenza vaccine. This clonotype was detected ten times or more. The target antigen is unknown. TCRdb used MiXCR to reprocess the RT-PCR reads, holding one entry per CDR3 protein. The table records around 530,000 distinct CDR3 sequences, more than 15% of them present only once. Points from the study as a whole: Each seasonal influenza vaccination recruits few new T cells, the authors suggested.

CDR3 length: 12 residues. Trimming pared 5 bases from V and 2 bases from J, leaving 3 bases between. This TCR derives from a man between 50 and 75 years old who received an inactivated influenza vaccine. The sequences come from CD4+ T cells sorted from PBMCs, collected less than 30 months after vaccination. V usage is TRBV12-3 or TRBV12-4 and J usage is TRBJ1-4; D unresolved. CDR3 in amino acids: CASSRTNEKLFF. CDR3 coding DNA: TGTGCCAGCAGTCGTACTAATGAAAAACTGTTTTTT.